This entry lists 5 T cell receptor beta chains sequenced from one sample in a study of T-cell memory formation after mild COVID-19. TCRdb itself ran the 5' RACE reads through MiXCR, one entry per CDR3 protein. The table records around 180,000 distinct CDR3 sequences, 16% of them present only once. The sequenced material came from PBMCs or a T cell subset sorted from them (not recorded which). These receptors were obtained from an adult woman who had mild COVID-19 (a few samples of this study predate the infection). Cell type and time point are not known.

In its sample, this clonotype was seen a few times. The gene calls are TRBV5-6 and TRBJ2-7, with D tentatively TRBD1 (5 bases). Germline values: CDR1 SGHDT, CDR2 YYEEEE. V was shortened by 1 base and J by 3 bases, with 11 bases between the two germline ends. This CDR3 comprises 14 residues. The chain's CDR3 is CASSLSGMDYEQYF. In nucleotides, the CDR3 is TGTGCCAGCAGCTTGTCAGGGATGGACTACGAGCAGTACTTC.

The chain employs TRBV5-1 and TRBJ2-2; D call uncertain. Trimming cost V 1 base and J 1 base, with 8 bases left between them. The CDR3 runs to 15 residues. From germline, CDR1 is SGHRS and CDR2 YFSETQ. The CDR3 region has the DNA TGCGCCAGCAGCTTGTCCTTGGAGAACACCGGGGAGCTGTTTTTT. Translation: CASSLSLENTGELFF.

The chain is built from TRBV7-7 and TRBJ2-1; either TRBD1 or TRBD2 may supply D (6 bases each). The length of the CDR3 is 16 residues. Per the germline V gene, CDR1 is SSHAT and CDR2 is FNYEAQ (reference sequence). The V end lost 0 bases, the J end lost 8 bases, and 17 bases lay between the germline ends. The CDR3 reads CASSLAPGLGGDEQFF. In nucleotides, the CDR3 is TGTGCCAGCAGCTTAGCGCCCGGACTGGGGGGCGATGAGCAGTTCTTC.

This clonotype has more than one count but fewer than ten. The chain links TRBV20-1 to TRBJ2-3; TRBD1 aligns across 8 bases. Germline loops: CDR1 DFQATT, CDR2 SNEGSKA (reference sequence). The CDR3 is made up of 13 amino acids. V was pared by 1 base and J by 9 bases, with 6 bases of the junction left unmatched. The CDR3 protein is CSARGQGLGTQYF. The CDR3 DNA reads as TGCAGTGCTAGAGGACAGGGGCTGGGGACGCAGTATTTT.

J is TRBJ2-2 and V is TRBV12-3 or TRBV12-4; the match to TRBD2 covers 11 bases. The length of the CDR3 is 15 residues. The V gene end was trimmed by 3 bases and the J gene end by 7 bases; junction bases not matched to a gene: 4. DNA for the CDR3: TGTGCCAGCAGTTTTAGCGGGGGGGCCGGCGGGGAGCTGTTTTTT. Protein product: CASSFSGGAGGELFF.